This passage covers 31 T cell receptor beta chains from one sample sequenced in a study of blood T cell repertoires in COVID-19. TCRdb keeps only in-frame clones here, not all; method: immunoSEQ multiplex PCR. The sample consists of 220,000 or so clones, 82% of them appearing once. Specimen: PBMCs or T cells enriched from blood (not recorded which). The receptor source for this set is a woman aged 60-75 years who had recovered from COVID-19.

This clone was observed a single time. The genes are TRBV6-5 and TRBJ1-1; tentative D call: TRBD1 (5 bases). Germline V gene lookup returns CDR1 MNHEY and CDR2 SVGAGI. The CDR3 totals 15 residues. Trimming removed 0 bases at V and 4 bases at J, with 12 bases between. The CDR3 spells CASSYSVGLGTEAFF. CDR3 DNA: TGTGCCAGCAGTTACTCGGTGGGGCTGGGCACTGAAGCTTTCTTT.

The chain is built from TRBV23-1 and TRBJ1-5, with TRBD1 as a possible D gene (5 bases). TRBV23-1 is labeled an ORF, and its function is uncertain. V was trimmed by 4 bases and J by 2 bases, leaving 9 bases between them. The CDR3 is 14 amino acids. The CDR3 DNA reads as TGCGCCAGCAGTCCAGGGTGTGGCAATCAGCCCCAGCATTTT. The encoded protein is CASSPGCGNQPQHF.

The chain links TRBV7-6 to TRBJ2-3; 13 bases match TRBD2. Germline lookup yields CDR1 SGHVS and CDR2 FNYEAQ. The CDR3 is made up of 16 amino acids. Germline trimming cut 9 bases from V and 0 bases from J; bases unmatched to any gene: 6. The CDR3 is CASGLAGAASTDTQYF. DNA for the CDR3: TGTGCCAGTGGACTAGCGGGAGCGGCTAGCACAGATACGCAGTATTTT.

This clone has a handful of counts. The V and J genes are TRBV6-2 or TRBV6-3 and TRBJ1-5, with 12 bases that match TRBD1. The CDR3 is made up of 15 amino acids. Germline V gene sequence: CDR1 MNHEY, CDR2 SVGEGT. Unmatched junction bases numbered 4, after V lost 6 bases and J lost 4 bases. The CDR3 spells CASSGTGGRNQPQHF. The CDR3 coding sequence is TGTGCCAGCAGCGGGACAGGGGGCAGGAATCAGCCCCAGCATTTT.

The chain couples TRBV5-3 to TRBJ2-5; 7 bases agree with TRBD2. TRBV5-3 carries the ORF label, with uncertain function. Trimming at V came to 0 bases and at J to 4 bases, leaving 15 bases not matched to a gene. There are 18 residues in the CDR3. The CDR3 here is CARSLVCREVGFGETQYF. CDR3 nucleotide sequence: TGTGCCAGAAGCTTGGTGTGTCGGGAGGTTGGATTTGGAGAGACCCAGTACTTC.

V and J are TRBV29-1 and TRBJ1-2; D is ambiguous. The CDR3 covers 12 residues. Germline V gene lookup returns CDR1 SQVTM and CDR2 ANQGSEA. Trimming took off 5 bases at V and 2 bases at J, with 9 bases between the two ends. Here the CDR3 reads CSVRSGNYGYTF. In DNA, the CDR3 is TGCAGCGTTCGAAGCGGAAACTATGGCTACACCTTC.

A few counts support this clone. The J gene is TRBJ2-5, the V gene TRBV19; D not certain. V lost 3 bases, J lost 7 bases, and 15 bases lay in between. Germline V gene lookup returns CDR1 LNHDA and CDR2 SQIVND (reference sequence). The length of the CDR3 is 14 residues. The CDR3: CASSIPFDFRTQYF. CDR3 DNA: TGTGCCAGTAGTATCCCTTTCGACTTTAGGACCCAGTACTTC.

The J gene is TRBJ2-7, the V gene TRBV7-2; 7 bases agree with TRBD1. The germline CDR1 and CDR2 sequences are SGHTA and FQGNSA. The V gene end was trimmed by 5 bases and the J gene end by 3 bases; junction bases not matched to a gene: 10. The length of the CDR3 is 15 residues. The CDR3 DNA is TGTGCCAGCAGCCCCGACCCAGGGGGTCACTACGAGCAGTACTTC. Translated, it gives CASSPDPGGHYEQYF. Filled out from reference TRBV7-2 and TRBJ2-7, the complete variable domain reads GAGVSQSPSNKVTEKGKDVELRCDPISGHTALYWYRQSLGQGLEFLIYFQGNSAPDKSGLPSDRFSAERTGGSVSTLTIQRTQQEDSAVYLCASSPDPGGHYEQYFGPGTRLTVT.

The chain employs TRBV6-5 and TRBJ1-5; D is unclear. The V and J ends lost 6 bases and 0 bases respectively, with 12 bases between them. This CDR3 has 15 amino acids. CDR1 MNHEY and CDR2 SVGAGI come from the germline V gene. In DNA, the CDR3 is TGTGCCAGCAGGCGGGCAGAGGTTAGCAATCAGCCCCAGCATTTT. This gives the protein CASRRAEVSNQPQHF.

V and J are TRBV5-1 and TRBJ2-1; the D gene is possibly TRBD2 (6 bases). Trimming removed 4 bases from V and 6 bases from J, with 14 bases in between. CDR1 and CDR2 from the germline V gene are SGHRS and YFSETQ. The CDR3 is 14 amino acids. CDR3 region: CASSADLTSNEQFF. The CDR3 nucleotides read TGCGCCAGCAGCGCAGACCTGACTAGCAATGAGCAGTTCTTC.

The chain links TRBV6-5 to TRBJ2-5, with TRBD1 matching over 12 bases. V lost 2 bases to trimming and J lost 4 bases; unmatched junction nucleotides: 2. This CDR3 region has 15 residues. CDR1 is MNHEY and CDR2 is SVGAGI in the germline V gene. The CDR3 loop reads CASSYGTGGLETQYF. The CDR3 DNA follows: TGTGCCAGCAGTTACGGGACAGGGGGCCTAGAGACCCAGTACTTC.

The chain joins TRBV28 to TRBJ1-1; 10 nucleotides match TRBD1. Germline-derived CDR1 and CDR2 are MDHEN and SYDVKM. This CDR3 comprises 15 residues. The J segment lost 5 bases and the V segment lost 5 bases, leaving 8 bases of the junction unmatched. The CDR3 spells CASSEWTGGRTEAFF. The CDR3 region has the DNA TGTGCCAGCAGTGAGTGGACAGGGGGTAGGACTGAAGCTTTCTTT.

This chain links TRBV6-5 with TRBJ1-1; D unresolved. V lost 7 bases and J 4 bases, leaving 16 bases between the germline ends. There are 14 residues in the CDR3. CDR1 is MNHEY, CDR2 SVGAGI, per germline. CDR3 nucleotides: TGTGCCAGCATGCTTGCCTCAACGGGCACTGAAGCTTTCTTT. Translating gives CASMLASTGTEAFF.

To note about this clone: Other DNA sequences in this sample translate to the same CDR3. The J gene is TRBJ1-5, the V gene TRBV19; 8 nucleotides line up with TRBD1. Germline lookup yields CDR1 LNHDA and CDR2 SQIVND (reference sequence). The length of the CDR3 is 13 residues. V was pared by 10 bases and J by 4 bases, with 6 bases of the junction left unmatched. CDR3 in DNA: TGTGCCACCGAGGACAGGGCAAATCAGCCCCAGCATTTT. Translation gives CATEDRANQPQHF. The entire variable domain, with the rest obtained from reference TRBV19 and TRBJ1-5, is as follows: DGGITQSPKYLFRKEGQNVTLSCEQNLNHDAMYWYRQDPGQGLRLIYYSQIVNDFQKGDIAEGYSVSREKKESFPLTVTSAQKNPTAFYLCATEDRANQPQHFGDGTRLSIL.

The rearrangement joins TRBV6-5 to TRBJ2-1; 7 bases line up with TRBD1. V lost 4 bases and J lost 4; bases outside the gene matches: 7. Germline-derived CDR1 and CDR2 are MNHEY and SVGAGI. The CDR3 is 15 amino acids. The CDR3: CASSSGTATYNEQFF. CDR3 bases: TGTGCCAGCAGTTCCGGGACAGCCACATACAATGAGCAGTTCTTC.

The chain employs TRBV27 and TRBJ1-2; TRBD1 agrees at 9 bases. V trimming: 2 bases; J trimming: 5 bases; junction bases outside the gene matches: 3. Germline CDR1 MNHEY, CDR2 SMNVEV (reference sequence). The CDR3 has 14 residues. The CDR3 sequence: CASSLDRGFYGYTF. The CDR3 nucleotides read TGTGCCAGCAGTTTAGACAGGGGGTTTTATGGCTACACCTTC.

The sample holds one count of this clone. The chain is built from TRBV3-1 (or the pseudogene TRBV3-2) and TRBJ2-1, with 11 bases that match TRBD2. The CDR3 is made up of 15 amino acids. Trimming cost V 7 bases and J 8 bases; bases outside gene matches: 10. Germline V gene lookup returns CDR1 LGHDT and CDR2 YNNKEL (reference sequence). The CDR3 nucleotides read TGTGCCAGCACGGTAGCGGGGGGGCTCCTACATGAGCAGTTCTTC. This sequence encodes CASTVAGGLLHEQFF.

The CDR3 region has the DNA TGCGCCAGCAGCCGAACAGGAAATTCACCCCTCCACTTT. Residues: CASSRTGNSPLHF. The V gene is TRBV10-1, the J gene TRBJ1-6; D may be TRBD1 (5 bases). This CDR3 is built from 13 residues. The V end lost 6 bases, the J end lost 7 bases, and 10 bases lay between the germline ends. The V gene's germline CDR1 is WNHNN and CDR2 SYGVQD (reference sequence).

The chain combines TRBV4-1 with TRBJ1-1; TRBD1 matches at 8 bases. The CDR3 runs 16 residues. V shed 0 bases, J shed 2 bases, and the junction held 5 bases outside the gene matches. Germline V gene lookup returns CDR1 MGHRA and CDR2 YSYEKL. For the CDR3, the DNA is TGCGCCAGCAGCCAAGATCGGGACAGGATTAACACTGAAGCTTTCTTT. It is translated as CASSQDRDRINTEAFF.

The chain recombines TRBV15 with TRBJ2-1; tentatively, D is TRBD1 (5 bases). V lost 3 bases and J 6 bases, leaving 9 bases between the germline ends. CDR3 length: 13 amino acids. Germline CDR1 reads LNHNV; CDR2 reads YYDKDF (reference sequence). CDR3 loop: CATSSAQVNEQFF. DNA for the CDR3: TGTGCCACCAGCAGTGCACAGGTCAATGAGCAGTTCTTC.

The rearrangement joins TRBV7-7 to TRBJ2-2; D is ambiguous. CDR3 length: 14 residues. V was clipped by 5 bases and J by 3 bases, with 10 bases between them. In germline, CDR1 is SSHAT, CDR2 FNYEAQ (reference sequence). The CDR3: CASSRDTDTGELFF. CDR3 in DNA: TGTGCCAGCAGCCGCGACACAGACACCGGGGAGCTGTTTTTT.

V usage is TRBV2 and J usage is TRBJ2-1; weak D call: TRBD1 (5 bases). This CDR3 comprises 13 residues. The V gene's germline CDR1 is SNHLY and CDR2 FYNNEI. Trimming shortened V by 3 bases and J by 12 bases, and 15 bases separated the two germline ends. CDR3 sequence: CASSEGPPQGQFF. CDR3 nucleotides: TGTGCCAGCAGTGAGGGCCCACCGCAGGGGCAGTTCTTC.

The V gene is TRBV5-6, the J gene TRBJ2-3; 12 bases match TRBD2. The CDR3 sequence is 16 residues long. Germline V gene lookup returns CDR1 SGHDT and CDR2 YYEEEE. Trimming cost V 7 bases and J 0 bases; bases outside gene matches: 6. The CDR3 is CASLTSGRRSTDTQYF. In nucleotides, the CDR3 is TGTGCCAGCTTAACTAGCGGGAGGCGTAGCACAGATACGCAGTATTTT. Full variable domain (remainder filled in from reference TRBV5-6 and TRBJ2-3): DAGVTQSPTHLIKTRGQQVTLRCSPKSGHDTVSWYQQALGQGPQFIFQYYEEEERQRGNFPDRFSGHQFPNYSSELNVNALLLGDSALYLCASLTSGRRSTDTQYFGPGTRLTVL.

The chain couples TRBV2 to TRBJ1-5, with TRBD1 matching 7 bases. The CDR3 is made up of 14 amino acids. Trimming cost V 5 bases and J 4 bases; bases outside gene matches: 5. Per the germline V gene, CDR1 is SNHLY and CDR2 is FYNNEI. Written as DNA, the CDR3 is TGTGCCAGCAGTCGGGACAGTCAAAATCAGCCCCAGCATTTT. As protein: CASSRDSQNQPQHF. Together with reference TRBV2 and TRBJ1-5, the CDR3 gives the full variable domain: EPEVTQTPSHQVTQMGQEVILRCVPISNHLYFYWYRQILGQKVEFLVSFYNNEISEKSEIFDDQFSVERPDGSNFTLKIRSTKLEDSAMYFCASSRDSQNQPQHFGDGTRLSIL.

The chain recombines TRBV5-1 with TRBJ2-1; D possibly corresponds to TRBD2 (6 bases). In germline, CDR1 is SGHRS, CDR2 YFSETQ. V was cut by 4 bases and J by 8 bases, with 16 bases left in between. This CDR3 has 14 amino acids. The CDR3 spells CASSLGLRTDEQFF. CDR3 in DNA: TGCGCCAGCAGCCTCGGACTACGGACGGATGAGCAGTTCTTC.

The DNA of the CDR3 is TGTGCCAGCAGCCCCCGACAGGCGGGGGGTAATGAAAAACTGTTTTTT. It is translated as CASSPRQAGGNEKLFF. The gene calls are TRBV14 and TRBJ1-4; D might be TRBD1 (6 bases). Trimming cost V 4 bases and J 4 bases, with 16 bases left between them. Germline CDR1 and CDR2: SGHDN and FVKESK. This CDR3 has 16 residues.

The CDR3 nucleotides are TGTGCCAGCAGCCCCCGGGACATCTCTGGAAACACCATATATTTT. Translation gives CASSPRDISGNTIYF. V and J are TRBV7-2 and TRBJ1-3; tentative D call: TRBD1 (6 bases). CDR3 size: 15 residues. Between the trimmed V and J ends, which lost 5 bases and 0 bases, there was a span of 11 bases. Germline V gene lookup returns CDR1 SGHTA and CDR2 FQGNSA.

This rearrangement joins TRBV27 to TRBJ1-2; 8 nucleotides align to TRBD1. Per the germline V gene, CDR1 is MNHEY and CDR2 is SMNVEV (reference sequence). The CDR3 spans 18 residues. V lost 6 bases to trimming and J lost 5 bases; unmatched junction nucleotides: 20. The CDR3 loop is CASRPDGHQGALRYGYTF. The CDR3 bases are TGTGCCAGCAGACCGGACGGACACCAGGGGGCGCTTAGGTATGGCTACACCTTC.

The gene calls are TRBV15 and TRBJ2-1, with 8 bases identical to TRBD2. From germline, CDR1 is LNHNV and CDR2 YYDKDF (reference sequence). J gave up 9 bases and V 2 bases, and 9 bases lay outside the gene matches. CDR3 length: 15 residues. The CDR3 sequence: CATSRLAGRSSEQFF. The DNA for the CDR3 is TGTGCCACCAGCAGATTAGCGGGGCGTAGTAGTGAGCAGTTCTTC.

CDR3 protein: CASGRQATGNTIYF. The CDR3 coding sequence is TGTGCTAGTGGACGACAGGCAACTGGAAACACCATATATTTT. This chain connects TRBV12-5 to TRBJ1-3, with a tentative D call TRBD1 (6 bases). CDR3 length equals 14 residues. V lost 6 bases and J lost 2, with 11 bases in between. Germline-derived CDR1 and CDR2 are LGHNT and FRNRAP.

The J gene is TRBJ2-2, the V gene TRBV7-7; 10 positions agree with TRBD1. Germline trimming cut 4 bases from V and 1 base from J; bases unmatched to any gene: 6. Looked up from germline, CDR1 is SSHAT and CDR2 is FNYEAQ (reference sequence). This CDR3 region has 17 residues. Here the CDR3 reads CASSSDRGLGNTGELFF. As DNA, the CDR3 is TGTGCCAGCAGCTCAGACAGGGGGCTAGGGAACACCGGGGAGCTGTTTTTT.